These T cell receptor beta chains were read from a single sample in a study of CD8 T cells in ankylosing spondylitis. TCRdb fed the 5' RACE reads into MiXCR, producing one record per CDR3 protein. Seen here are 150,000 or so distinct CDR3 sequences, roughly 12% observed once, and the top ten hold about 27%. The material sequenced was blood, either unsorted or a sorted T cell fraction (not recorded which). These receptors all come from a male donor with ankylosing spondylitis or in good health (not recorded which). The conserved cysteine and the conserved F or W are not part of the CDR3 here.

j_call v_call cdr3_length cdr3_aa
TRBJ2-2 TRBV2 13 ASSVNTGETGELF
TRBJ2-3 TRBV6-1 11 ASTNGAGDTQY
TRBJ2-5 TRBV20-1 12 SARDLLARETQY
TRBJ2-1 TRBV19 13 ASSTTSGGFNEQF
TRBJ2-7 TRBV3-1 12 ASSQRTSAVEQY
TRBJ2-7 TRBV10-2 14 ASSDPRRDRAGGQY
TRBJ2-5 TRBV12-5 11 ASGLQNDPQEY
TRBJ1-6 TRBV5-6 12 ASSVKGYNSPLH
TRBJ2-7 TRBV12-3/TRBV12-4 14 ASSSGTATYRYEQY
TRBJ2-7 TRBV6-2/TRBV6-3 11 ASSPTSYYEQY
TRBJ2-2 TRBV9 14 ASSVFPGGDTGELF
TRBJ2-3 TRBV12-3/TRBV12-4 13 ASTATGGTTDTQY
TRBJ1-5 TRBV15 11 ATSRDQSQPQH
TRBJ2-5 TRBV29-1 9 SVVPGETQY
TRBJ2-3 TRBV5-6 13 ASSAGRGITDTQY
TRBJ2-2 TRBV12-3/TRBV12-4 14 ASSLRPGQGAGELF
TRBJ2-1 TRBV2 12 ASSEANRDGEQF
TRBJ2-2 TRBV5-1 14 ASSLALTGRSGELF
TRBJ1-4 TRBV12-5 13 ASGIGQGSNEKLF
TRBJ2-7 TRBV12-3/TRBV12-4 13 ASSFDVGRTYEQY
TRBJ2-2 TRBV20-1 12 SARPGSGTGELF
TRBJ2-1 TRBV5-6 11 ASSRYGDREQF
TRBJ2-1 TRBV7-9 14 ASSPGLGKIYNEQF
TRBJ2-3 TRBV2 9 ASSWSDTQY
TRBJ2-1 TRBV19 11 ASSPTSTNEQF
TRBJ2-7 TRBV29-1 10 SVRTGVPEQY
TRBJ2-2 TRBV29-1 13 SVVGLGANTGELF
TRBJ2-7 TRBV20-1 9 SAPTGGEQY
TRBJ2-1 TRBV6-5 10 ASSYSRHEQF
TRBJ2-7 TRBV27 13 ASRTSGLSSYEQY
TRBJ2-7 TRBV5-1 12 ASSLAGGNYEQY